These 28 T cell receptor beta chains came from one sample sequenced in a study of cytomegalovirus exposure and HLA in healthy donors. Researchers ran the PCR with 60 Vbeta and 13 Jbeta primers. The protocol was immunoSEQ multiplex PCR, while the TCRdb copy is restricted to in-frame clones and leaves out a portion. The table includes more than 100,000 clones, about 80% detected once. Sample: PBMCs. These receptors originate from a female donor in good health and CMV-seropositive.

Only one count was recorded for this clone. The CDR3 sequence: CSVSGTGGGQPQHF. The CDR3, as DNA: TGCAGCGTCTCCGGGACAGGGGGCGGTCAGCCCCAGCATTTT. The chain links TRBV29-1 to TRBJ1-5; 12 bases match TRBD1. V shed 6 bases and J 6 bases; nucleotides not matched to a gene: 6. This CDR3 contains 14 residues. In germline, CDR1 is SQVTM, CDR2 ANQGSEA. The full variable domain, in which reference TRBV29-1 and TRBJ1-5 provide the parts outside the CDR3, is SAVISQKPSRDICQRGTSLTIQCQVDSQVTMMFWYRQQPGQSLTLIATANQGSEATYESGFVIDKFPISRPNLTFSTLTVSNMSPEDSSIYLCSVSGTGGGQPQHFGDGTRLSIL.

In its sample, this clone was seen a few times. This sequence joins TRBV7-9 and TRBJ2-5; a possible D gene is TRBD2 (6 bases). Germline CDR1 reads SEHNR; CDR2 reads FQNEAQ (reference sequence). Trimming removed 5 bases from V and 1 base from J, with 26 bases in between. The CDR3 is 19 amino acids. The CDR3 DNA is TGTGCCAGCAGCCCGAGTATAACGGGCCTACCGCGGGGCCAAGAGACCCAGTACTTC. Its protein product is CASSPSITGLPRGQETQYF.

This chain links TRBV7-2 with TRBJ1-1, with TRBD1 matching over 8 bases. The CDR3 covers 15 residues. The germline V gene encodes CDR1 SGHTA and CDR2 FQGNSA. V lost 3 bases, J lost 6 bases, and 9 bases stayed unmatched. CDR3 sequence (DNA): TGTGCCAGCAGCTTCAGGCAGGGGGCTATCGCTGAAGCTTTCTTT. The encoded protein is CASSFRQGAIAEAFF.

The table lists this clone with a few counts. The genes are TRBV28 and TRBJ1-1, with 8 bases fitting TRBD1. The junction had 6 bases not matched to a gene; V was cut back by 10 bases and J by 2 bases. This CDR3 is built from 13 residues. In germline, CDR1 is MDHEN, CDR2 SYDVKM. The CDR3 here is CATGGQANTEAFF. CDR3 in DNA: TGTGCCACAGGGGGACAGGCCAACACTGAAGCTTTCTTT.

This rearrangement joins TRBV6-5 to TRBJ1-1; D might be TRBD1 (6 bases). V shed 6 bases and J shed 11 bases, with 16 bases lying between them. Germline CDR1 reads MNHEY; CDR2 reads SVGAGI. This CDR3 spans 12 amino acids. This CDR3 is CASSYPQGDAFF. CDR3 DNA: TGTGCCAGCAGCTATCCACAGGGTGACGCTTTCTTT.

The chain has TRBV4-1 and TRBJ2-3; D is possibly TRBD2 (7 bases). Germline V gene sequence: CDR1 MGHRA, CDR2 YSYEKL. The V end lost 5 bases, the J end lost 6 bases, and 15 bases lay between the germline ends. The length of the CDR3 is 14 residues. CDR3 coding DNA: TGCGCCAGCAGCAAGGGGGTGGGGGGGGATACGCAGTATTTT. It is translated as CASSKGVGGDTQYF.

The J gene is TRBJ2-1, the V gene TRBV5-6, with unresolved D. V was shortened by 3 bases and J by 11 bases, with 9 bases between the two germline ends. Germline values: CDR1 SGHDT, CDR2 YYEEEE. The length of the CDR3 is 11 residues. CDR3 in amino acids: CASSSISQQFF. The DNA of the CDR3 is TGTGCCAGCAGCTCGATCAGTCAGCAGTTCTTC.

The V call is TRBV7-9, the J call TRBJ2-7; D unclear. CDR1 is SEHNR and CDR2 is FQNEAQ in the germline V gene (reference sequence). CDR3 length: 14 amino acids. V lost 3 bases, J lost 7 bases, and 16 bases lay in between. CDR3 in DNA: TGTGCCAGCAGCTTTAACCGGATTGACATAGAGCAGTACTTC. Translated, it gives CASSFNRIDIEQYF. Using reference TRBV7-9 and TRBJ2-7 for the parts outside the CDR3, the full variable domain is DTGVSQNPRHKITKRGQNVTFRCDPISEHNRLYWYRQTLGQGPEFLTYFQNEAQLEKSRLLSDRFSAERPKGSFSTLEIQRTEQGDSAMYLCASSFNRIDIEQYFGPGTRLTVT.

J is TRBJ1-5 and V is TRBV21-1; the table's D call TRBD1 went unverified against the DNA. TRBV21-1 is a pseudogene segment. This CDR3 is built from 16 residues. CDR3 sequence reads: CAKVGTVRYCNQPQHF. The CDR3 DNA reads TGTGCCAAGGTTGGGACAGTGAGGTATTGCAATCAGCCCCAGCATTTT.

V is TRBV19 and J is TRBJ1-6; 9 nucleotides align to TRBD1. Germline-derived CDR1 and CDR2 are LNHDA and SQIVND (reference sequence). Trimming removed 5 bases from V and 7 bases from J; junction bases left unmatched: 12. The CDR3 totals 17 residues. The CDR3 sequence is CASSGGPGTGWNSPLHF. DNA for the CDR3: TGTGCCAGTAGTGGAGGCCCGGGGACAGGGTGGAATTCACCCCTCCACTTT.

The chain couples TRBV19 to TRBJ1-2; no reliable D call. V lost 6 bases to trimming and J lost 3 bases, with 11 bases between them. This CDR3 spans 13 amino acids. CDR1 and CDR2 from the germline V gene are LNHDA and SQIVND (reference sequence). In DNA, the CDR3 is TGTGCCAGTAGCCTACAGAGTTACTATGGCTACACCTTC. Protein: CASSLQSYYGYTF.

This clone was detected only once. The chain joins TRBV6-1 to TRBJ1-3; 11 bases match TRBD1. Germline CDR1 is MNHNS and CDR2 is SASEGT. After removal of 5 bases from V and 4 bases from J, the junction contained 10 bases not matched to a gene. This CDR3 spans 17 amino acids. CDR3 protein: CASSQDGQGAPGNTIYF. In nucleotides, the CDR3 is TGTGCCAGCAGTCAAGACGGACAGGGGGCTCCGGGAAACACCATATATTTT.

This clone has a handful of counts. The CDR3, as DNA: TGTGCCTGGACAGGACAGGCCCCCTCGTCCCAGTACTTC. It yields the protein CAWTGQAPSSQYF. The chain couples TRBV30 to TRBJ2-5; 7 nucleotides line up with TRBD1. Looked up from germline, CDR1 is GTSNPN and CDR2 is SVGIG (reference sequence). Trimming at V came to 4 bases and at J to 9 bases, leaving 11 bases not matched to a gene. This CDR3 spans 13 amino acids.

The CDR3 DNA sequence: TGTGCCAGCAGAGCTCAGGGGGAATACGAGCAGTACTTC. Protein product: CASRAQGEYEQYF. This chain uses TRBV27 with TRBJ2-7; TRBD1 agrees at 7 bases. With V trimmed by 6 bases and J by 4 bases, 6 bases remained unmatched. This CDR3 has 13 amino acids. CDR1 MNHEY and CDR2 SMNVEV come from the germline V gene (reference sequence).

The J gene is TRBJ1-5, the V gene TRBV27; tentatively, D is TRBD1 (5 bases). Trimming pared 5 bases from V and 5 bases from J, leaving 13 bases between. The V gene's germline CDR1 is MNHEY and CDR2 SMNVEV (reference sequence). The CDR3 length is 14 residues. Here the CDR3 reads CASSRHRSYQPQHF. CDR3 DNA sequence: TGTGCCAGCAGTAGACACAGGAGTTATCAGCCCCAGCATTTT.

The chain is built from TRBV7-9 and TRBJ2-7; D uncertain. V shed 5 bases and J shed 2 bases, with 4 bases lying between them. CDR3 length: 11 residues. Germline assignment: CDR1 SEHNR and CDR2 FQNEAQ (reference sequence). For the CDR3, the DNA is TGTGCCAGCAGCCGTACCTACGAGCAGTACTTC. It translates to CASSRTYEQYF.

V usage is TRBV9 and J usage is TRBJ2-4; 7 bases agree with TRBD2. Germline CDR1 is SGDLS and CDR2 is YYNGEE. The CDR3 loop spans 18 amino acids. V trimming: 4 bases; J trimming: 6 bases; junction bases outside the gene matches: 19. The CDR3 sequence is CASSPAPRAGRGPNIQYF. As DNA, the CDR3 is TGTGCCAGCAGCCCTGCGCCACGGGCAGGGAGGGGTCCAAACATTCAGTACTTC.

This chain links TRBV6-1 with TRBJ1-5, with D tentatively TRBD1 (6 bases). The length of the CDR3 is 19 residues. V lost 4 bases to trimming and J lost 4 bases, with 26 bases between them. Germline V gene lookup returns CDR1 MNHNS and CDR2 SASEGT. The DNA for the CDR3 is TGTGCCAGCAGTGTCGGGATTACCCAATGGGGACACCCAAATCAGCCCCAGCATTTT. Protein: CASSVGITQWGHPNQPQHF.

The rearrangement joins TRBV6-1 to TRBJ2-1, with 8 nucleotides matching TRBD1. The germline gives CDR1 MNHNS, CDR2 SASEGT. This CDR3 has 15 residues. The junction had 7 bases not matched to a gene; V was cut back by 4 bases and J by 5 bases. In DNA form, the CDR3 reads TGTGCCAGCAGTGTCCGGACAGGGATCAACAATGAGCAGTTCTTC. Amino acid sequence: CASSVRTGINNEQFF.

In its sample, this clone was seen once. CDR3 bases: TGTGCCAGCAGCCCTGTAGCGGGGGAGTCCAGGGAGCAGTACTTC. Translation: CASSPVAGESREQYF. The chain carries TRBV5-6 and TRBJ2-7; 9 nucleotides line up with TRBD2. The trim removed 4 bases at V and 7 bases at J, leaving 12 bases unmatched. The CDR3 has 15 amino acids. CDR1 SGHDT and CDR2 YYEEEE come from the germline V gene.

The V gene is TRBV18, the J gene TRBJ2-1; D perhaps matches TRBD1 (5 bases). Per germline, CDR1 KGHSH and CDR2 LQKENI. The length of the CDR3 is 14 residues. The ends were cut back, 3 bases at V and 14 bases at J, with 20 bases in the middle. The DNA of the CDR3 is TGTGCCAGCTCACCCCCTGTAAGGGGCGACGGAAAGTTCTTC. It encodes CASSPPVRGDGKFF.

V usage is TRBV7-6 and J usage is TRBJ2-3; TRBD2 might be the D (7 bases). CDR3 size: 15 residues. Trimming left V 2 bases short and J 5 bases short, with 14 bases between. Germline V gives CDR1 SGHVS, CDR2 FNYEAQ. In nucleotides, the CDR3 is TGTGCCAGCAGCTTATCGGCGGGGGCGGGAGATACGCAGTATTTT. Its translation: CASSLSAGAGDTQYF.

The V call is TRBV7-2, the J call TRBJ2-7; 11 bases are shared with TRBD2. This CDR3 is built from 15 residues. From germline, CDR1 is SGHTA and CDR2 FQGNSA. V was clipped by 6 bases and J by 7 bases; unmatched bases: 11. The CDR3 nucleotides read TGTGCCAGCAGGGGTTCACTAGCGGGGGAGCGAGAGCAGTACTTC. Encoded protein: CASRGSLAGEREQYF.

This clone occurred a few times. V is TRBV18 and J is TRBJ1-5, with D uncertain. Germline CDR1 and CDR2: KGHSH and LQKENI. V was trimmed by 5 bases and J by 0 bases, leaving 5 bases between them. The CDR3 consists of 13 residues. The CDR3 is CASSVGSNQPQHF. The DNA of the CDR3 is TGTGCCAGCTCAGTCGGTAGCAATCAGCCCCAGCATTTT.

The chain's CDR3 is CASRVGAANSPLHF. CDR3 nucleotides: TGTGCCAGTAGGGTTGGGGCGGCCAATTCACCCCTCCACTTT. This rearrangement joins TRBV19 to TRBJ1-6; possible D gene TRBD1, 5 bases. Trimming pared 6 bases from V and 7 bases from J, leaving 13 bases between. Looked up from germline, CDR1 is LNHDA and CDR2 is SQIVND (reference sequence). The CDR3 has 14 residues.

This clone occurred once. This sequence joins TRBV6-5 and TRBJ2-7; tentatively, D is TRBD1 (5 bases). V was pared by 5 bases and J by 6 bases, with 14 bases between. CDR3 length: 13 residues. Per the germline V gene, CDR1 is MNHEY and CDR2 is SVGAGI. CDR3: CASSIQEMGEQYF. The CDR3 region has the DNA TGTGCCAGCAGTATACAGGAGATGGGCGAGCAGTACTTC.

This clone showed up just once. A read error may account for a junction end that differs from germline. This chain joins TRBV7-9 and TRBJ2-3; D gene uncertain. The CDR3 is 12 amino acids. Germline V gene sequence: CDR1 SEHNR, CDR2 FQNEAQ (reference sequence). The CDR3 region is CSSSLAEDTQYF. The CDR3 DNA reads TGTTCCAGCAGCTTAGCAGAGGATACGCAGTATTTT.

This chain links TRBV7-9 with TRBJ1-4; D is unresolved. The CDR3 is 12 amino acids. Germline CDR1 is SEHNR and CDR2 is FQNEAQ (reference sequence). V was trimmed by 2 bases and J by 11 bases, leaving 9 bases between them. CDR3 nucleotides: TGTGCCAGCAGCTTACCGGGGTCTAAACTGTTTTTT. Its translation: CASSLPGSKLFF.